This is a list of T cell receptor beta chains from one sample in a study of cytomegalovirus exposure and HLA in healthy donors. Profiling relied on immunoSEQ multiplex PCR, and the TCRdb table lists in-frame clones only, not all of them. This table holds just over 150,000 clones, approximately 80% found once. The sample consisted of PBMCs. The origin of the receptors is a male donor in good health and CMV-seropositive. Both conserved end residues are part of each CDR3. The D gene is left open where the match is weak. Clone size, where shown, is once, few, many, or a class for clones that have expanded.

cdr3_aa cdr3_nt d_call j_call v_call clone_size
CASSPFDRDSEKLFF TGTGCCAGCAGTCCTTTTGACAGGGATAGTGAAAAACTGTTTTTT TRBD1 TRBJ1-4 TRBV28 .
CASSLTKGLVSYEQYF TGTGCCAGCAGCCTCACCAAAGGACTAGTGAGCTACGAGCAGTACTTC TRBD2 TRBJ2-7 TRBV27 .
CAISRTASTDTQYF TGTGCCATCAGTCGGACAGCTAGCACAGATACGCAGTATTTT . TRBJ2-3 TRBV10-3 .
CASSVATGGRAGNEQFF TGTGCCAGCAGCGTAGCTACCGGCGGGAGGGCCGGAAATGAGCAGTTCTTC TRBD2 TRBJ2-1 TRBV9 .
CASSPRGGVLKKLFF TGTGCCAGCAGTCCACGGGGTGGGGTGTTAAAAAAACTGTTTTTT . TRBJ1-4 TRBV27 .
CASSLGTGRTEAFF TGCGCCAGCAGCTTGGGGACAGGGCGCACTGAAGCTTTCTTT TRBD1 TRBJ1-1 TRBV5-1 .
CASSSGLAGVGEQYF TGTGCCAGCAGCAGCGGACTAGCGGGAGTGGGGGAGCAGTACTTC TRBD2 TRBJ2-5 TRBV5-6 few
CASSLDPGFNYGYTF TGTGCCAGCAGCTTGGATCCCGGGTTCAACTATGGCTACACCTTC . TRBJ1-2 TRBV5-5 .
CAADSEETQYF TGTGCCGCAGACTCGGAAGAGACCCAGTACTTC . TRBJ2-5 TRBV7-9 .
CAWSVGPRLASEQYF TGTGCCTGGAGTGTAGGGCCCCGACTAGCGAGTGAGCAGTACTTC TRBD2 TRBJ2-7 TRBV30 .
CASSQDPNSLVETQYF TGCGCCAGCAGCCAAGATCCGAACAGTTTGGTAGAGACCCAGTACTTC . TRBJ2-5 TRBV4-3 .
CASRLLAGGINEQFF TGTGCCAGCCGACTCCTAGCGGGAGGGATCAATGAGCAGTTCTTC TRBD2 TRBJ2-1 TRBV27 .
CASSLGQGRGNTEAFF TGTGCCAGCAGTCTAGGACAGGGGAGAGGGAACACTGAAGCTTTCTTT TRBD1 TRBJ1-1 TRBV6-7 .
CASSLEQNYGYTF TGTGCCAGCAGTTTAGAACAGAACTATGGCTACACCTTC . TRBJ1-2 TRBV27 .
CASSFSQLAGDHTGELFF TGTGCCAGCAGCTTTAGTCAACTAGCGGGAGACCACACCGGGGAGCTGTTTTTT TRBD2 TRBJ2-2 TRBV7-9 once
CASSPPPGPRGTQYF TGCGCCAGCAGCCCCCCCCCGGGGCCCAGGGGGACCCAGTACTTC . TRBJ2-5 TRBV4-1 .
CASSVGTSGRQETQYF TGCGCCAGCAGCGTGGGGACTAGCGGGCGTCAAGAGACCCAGTACTTC TRBD2 TRBJ2-5 TRBV5-1 few
CAWSVGVSHQPQHF TGTGCCTGGAGTGTAGGGGTTTCCCATCAGCCCCAGCATTTT . TRBJ1-5 TRBV30 .
CASSQVTGPMNTQYF TGCGCCAGCAGCCAAGTGACAGGCCCCATGAATACGCAGTATTTT . TRBJ2-3 TRBV4-1 .
CASSARTSPTQYF TGTGCCAGCAGTGCGCGGACTAGCCCTACGCAGTATTTT TRBD2 TRBJ2-3 TRBV27 .
CAMGQALNTGELFF TGTGCCATGGGACAAGCCCTAAACACCGGGGAGCTGTTTTTT . TRBJ2-2 TRBV10-3 few
CASSATGGNSPLHF TGTGCCAGCAGTGCCACAGGGGGTAATTCACCCCTCCACTTT TRBD1 TRBJ1-6 TRBV2 .
CASSQGLRTSFADTQYF TGTGCCAGCAGCCAGGGGCTGAGGACTAGCTTCGCAGATACGCAGTATTTT TRBD2 TRBJ2-3 TRBV4-2 .
CASSLGQVNTGELFF TGTGCCAGCAGCTTAGGACAGGTTAACACCGGGGAGCTGTTTTTT . TRBJ2-2 TRBV7-2 .
CASSFLSGSSQETQYF TGTGCCAGCAGCTTCCTTAGCGGGAGTAGCCAAGAGACCCAGTACTTC TRBD2 TRBJ2-5 TRBV5-6 .
CASSLSGELFF TGTGCCAGTTCTTTGTCCGGGGAGCTGTTTTTT . TRBJ2-2 TRBV27 .
CASSSGLVLPQEFF TGTGCCAGCAGTAGCGGACTAGTGCTCCCACAGGAGTTCTTC TRBD2 TRBJ2-1 TRBV27 .